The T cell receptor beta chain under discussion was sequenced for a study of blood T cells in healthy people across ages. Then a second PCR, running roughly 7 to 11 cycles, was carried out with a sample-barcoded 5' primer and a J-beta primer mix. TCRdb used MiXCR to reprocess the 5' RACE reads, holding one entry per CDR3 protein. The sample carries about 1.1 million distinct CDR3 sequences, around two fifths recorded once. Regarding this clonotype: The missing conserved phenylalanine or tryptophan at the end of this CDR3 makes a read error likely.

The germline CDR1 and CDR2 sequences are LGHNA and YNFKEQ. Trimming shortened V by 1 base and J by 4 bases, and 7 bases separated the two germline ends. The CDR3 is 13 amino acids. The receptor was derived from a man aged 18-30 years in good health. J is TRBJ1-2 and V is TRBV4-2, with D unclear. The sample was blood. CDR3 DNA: TGTGCCAGCAGCCAAGCGAACATCTATGGCTACACCGTC. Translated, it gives CASSQANIYGYTV.